The clone carrying this T cell receptor (beta chain) was seen a handful of times. Antigen unknown. Its ends do not fully match the called genes, so a read error is possible. The data derive from a study of T-cell reconstitution after alpha-beta-depleted transplantation in children. Findings and limits, study-wide: At day 60, the high TCRbeta diversity found in some patients originated from recipient T cells and thymic progenitors that had survived. Once a year had passed after transplant, T-cell counts and diversity came mostly from newly produced T cells.

In germline, CDR1 is DFQATT, CDR2 SNEGSKA (reference sequence). The CDR3 is 15 amino acids. A library of TCRbeta sequences, prepared with unique molecular identifiers, was generated. TCRdb processed the PCR reads anew with MiXCR; each CDR3 protein has one entry. In the table there are 530,000 or so distinct CDR3 sequences, 25% to 30% of which are singletons. The sequence derives from a boy under three years old with Wiskott-Aldrich syndrome, due to receive a stem cell transplant. Sequencing used PBMCs, obtained before TCRalphabeta/CD19-depleted stem cell transplant. The chain is built from TRBV20-1 and TRBJ2-7; 8 positions agree with TRBD1. As DNA, the CDR3 is TGCTGTGCTAGAGATTTCGTGAGACAGGGGAACGAGCAGTACTTC. Amino acid sequence: CCARDFVRQGNEQYF.